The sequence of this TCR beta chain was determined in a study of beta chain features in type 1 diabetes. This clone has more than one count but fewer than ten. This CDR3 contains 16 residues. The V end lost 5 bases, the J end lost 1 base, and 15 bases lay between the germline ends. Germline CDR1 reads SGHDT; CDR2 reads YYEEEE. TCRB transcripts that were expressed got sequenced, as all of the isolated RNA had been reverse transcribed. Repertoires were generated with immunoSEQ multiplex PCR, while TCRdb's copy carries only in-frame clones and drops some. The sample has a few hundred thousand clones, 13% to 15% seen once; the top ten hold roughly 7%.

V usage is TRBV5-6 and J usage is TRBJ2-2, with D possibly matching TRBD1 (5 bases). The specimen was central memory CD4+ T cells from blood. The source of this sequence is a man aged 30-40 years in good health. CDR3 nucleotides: TGTGCCAGCAGGAGAGGCTTTAGGGGGAACACCGGGGAGCTGTTTTTT. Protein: CASRRGFRGNTGELFF.